The TCR beta chain under discussion was sequenced for a study of T cells after yellow fever vaccination. This clonotype occurred a few times. Germline CDR1 reads LGHNT; CDR2 reads FRNRAP. The CDR3 spans 14 residues. Trimming removed 0 bases at V and 6 bases at J, with 9 bases between. MiXCR, run by TCRdb on the 5' RACE reads, gives a single entry per CDR3 protein. The data show about 320,000 distinct CDR3 sequences, 3.5% to 4.5% seen once. Sequences were derived from PBMCs, sampled 15 days after the yellow fever booster vaccination. This receptor was taken from a man younger than 35 who received the YFV17D yellow fever vaccine. The V gene is TRBV12-5, the J gene TRBJ2-1; no definite D call. The DNA for the CDR3 is TGTGCTAGTGGTTTGGTATACGAAGCCAATGAGCAGTTCTTC. This encodes CASGLVYEANEQFF.